This T cell receptor beta chain derives from a study of blood T cell repertoires in COVID-19. The data were produced by immunoSEQ multiplex PCR, yet TCRdb's version contains in-frame clones alone and is incomplete. The profile shows roughly 250,000 clones, 82% of them singletons. Germline V gene sequence: CDR1 PRHDT, CDR2 FYEKMQ (reference sequence). The V gene lost 8 bases and the J gene lost 1 base, with 11 bases spanning the gap. CDR3 size: 13 residues. The chain joins TRBV13 to TRBJ1-1, with unresolved D. The origin of this receptor is a woman at least 80 years old with active or convalescent COVID-19. The sample was peripheral blood. The CDR3 here is CASDGVGNTEAFF. The CDR3 bases are TGTGCCAGCGACGGGGTCGGGAACACTGAAGCTTTCTTT.